The rows below give T cell receptor beta chains drawn from one sample of a study of blood T cell repertoires in COVID-19. Profiled with immunoSEQ multiplex PCR; TCRdb holds only in-frame clones, not every one. The sample contains under 110,000 clones, around 93% of which appear only once. The sample comprised peripheral blood. These receptors all stem from a man aged 45 to 65 with acute or convalescent COVID-19. Both conserved end residues are part of each CDR3. D genes are given only for firm matches. Clone sizes are given selectively: once, few, many, or a class where the clone is expanded.

d_call j_call clone_size v_call cdr3_aa cdr3_nt
. TRBJ1-2 . TRBV7-9 CASSLGTDGYGYTF TGTGCCAGCAGCTTAGGGACTGATGGGTATGGCTACACCTTC
. TRBJ1-2 . TRBV11-2 CASSLDTHGYTF TGTGCCAGCAGCCTGGACACCCATGGCTACACCTTC
. TRBJ1-1 . TRBV6-5 CASIAPLNTEAFF TGTGCCAGCATAGCCCCCTTGAACACTGAAGCTTTCTTT
. TRBJ1-2 . TRBV19 CASTLGTIGYTF TGTGCCAGTACCCTAGGGACAATCGGCTACACCTTC
TRBD1 TRBJ2-7 . TRBV2 CASTPLRDSFYEQYF TGTGCCAGCACCCCTCTTAGGGACAGCTTCTACGAGCAGTACTTC
. TRBJ2-5 . TRBV9 CASSVDVGGPQETQYF TGTGCCAGCAGCGTAGACGTCGGGGGGCCCCAAGAGACCCAGTACTTC
TRBD1 TRBJ1-4 . TRBV29-1 CSVDRTGTNEKLFF TGCAGCGTTGACCGGACAGGGACTAATGAAAAACTGTTTTTT
TRBD1 TRBJ1-3 . TRBV7-6 CASSLTGANSGNTIYF TGTGCCAGCAGCTTGACAGGGGCGAACTCTGGAAACACCATATATTTT
. TRBJ2-3 . TRBV14 CASSQERGSTDTQYF TGTGCCAGCAGCCAAGAACGGGGGAGCACAGATACGCAGTATTTT
. TRBJ1-1 . TRBV7-3 CASSLLGGTEAFF TGTGCCAGCAGCCTCCTGGGGGGCACTGAAGCTTTCTTT
. TRBJ2-7 . TRBV28 CASIGASYEQYF TGTGCCAGCATTGGGGCCTCCTACGAGCAGTACTTC
TRBD1 TRBJ1-1 . TRBV2 CASSRSGQRTNTEAFF TGTGCCAGCTCTCGATCGGGACAGCGGACCAACACTGAAGCTTTCTTT
. TRBJ1-1 . TRBV6-6 CASTTLGANTEAFF TGTGCCAGCACTACCCTAGGAGCGAACACTGAAGCTTTCTTT
. TRBJ1-2 . TRBV9 CASSPRMGGVPGYTF TGTGCCAGCAGCCCCCGAATGGGAGGGGTCCCTGGCTACACCTTC
TRBD1 TRBJ1-1 . TRBV30 CAWSPGQFFEAFF TGTGCCTGGAGTCCGGGACAGTTCTTTGAAGCTTTCTTT
. TRBJ2-3 few TRBV7-2 CASSPRTDTDTQYF TGTGCCAGCAGCCCTAGGACAGACACAGATACGCAGTATTTT
TRBD2 TRBJ2-1 . TRBV14 CASQGRGAYNEQFF TGTGCCAGCCAAGGGCGGGGGGCCTACAATGAGCAGTTCTTC
. TRBJ1-5 . TRBV7-8 CASSPEGDQPQHF TGTGCCAGCAGCCCGGAAGGGGATCAGCCCCAGCATTTT
. TRBJ1-2 . TRBV6-6 CASSFGQILYGYTF TGTGCCAGCAGCTTCGGACAGATCCTCTATGGCTACACCTTC
. TRBJ1-4 few TRBV6-5 CASRDSATNEKLFF TGTGCCAGCAGGGACAGCGCAACTAATGAAAAACTGTTTTTT
TRBD1 TRBJ2-2 . TRBV5-5 CASRGQGTMGTGELFF TGTGCCAGCAGAGGACAGGGGACTATGGGGACCGGGGAGCTGTTTTTT
TRBD1 TRBJ1-1 . TRBV5-4 CASSTGQRNTEAFF TGTGCCAGCAGCACGGGACAGCGGAACACTGAAGCTTTCTTT
. TRBJ1-2 few TRBV19 CASRISVGYTF TGTGCCTCCAGGATTTCGGTCGGCTACACCTTC
. TRBJ1-6 . TRBV7-9 CASSPGSTRGNSPLHF TGTGCCAGCAGCCCCGGCTCCACCCGGGGTAATTCACCCCTCCACTTT
. TRBJ1-1 . TRBV7-2 CASSLVQGPGTEAFF TGTGCCAGCAGCTTAGTACAGGGACCCGGCACTGAAGCTTTCTTT
. TRBJ2-5 . TRBV7-2 CASSLAPPGGGGGTQYF TGTGCCAGCAGCTTAGCTCCCCCCGGAGGGGGCGGAGGGACCCAGTACTTC
TRBD1 TRBJ1-2 . TRBV6-1 CASSEAGNRGYGYTF TGTGCCAGCAGTGAAGCGGGTAACAGGGGCTATGGCTACACCTTC
. TRBJ2-7 . TRBV7-9 CASSPTRTASYEQYF TGTGCCAGCAGCCCAACCAGGACAGCCTCCTACGAGCAGTACTTC
TRBD2 TRBJ2-1 . TRBV11-2 CASSSHWGGGSYNEQFF TGTGCCAGCAGCTCTCATTGGGGCGGGGGCTCCTACAATGAGCAGTTCTTC
. TRBJ1-6 . TRBV5-1 CASSPGQPNSPLHF TGCGCCAGCAGCCCTGGACAGCCCAATTCACCCCTCCACTTT
TRBD2 TRBJ2-5 . TRBV6-4 CASSALPGLAGAAQYF TGTGCCAGCAGTGCTCTTCCGGGACTAGCGGGGGCCGCCCAGTACTTC
TRBD1 TRBJ1-1 . TRBV5-6 CASSLVPGGDTEAFF TGTGCCAGCAGCTTGGTTCCAGGGGGCGACACTGAAGCTTTCTTT
. TRBJ1-6 . TRBV5-1 CASSIYRDGSPLHF TGCGCCAGCAGCATATACAGGGATGGTTCACCCCTCCACTTT
. TRBJ1-2 few TRBV21-1 CASSKAEDRGPYGYTF TGTGCCAGCAGCAAAGCAGAGGACAGGGGCCCCTATGGCTACACCTTC
TRBD1 TRBJ2-7 few TRBV5-1 CASSEWTGGTYEQYF TGCGCCAGCAGCGAATGGACAGGGGGAACCTACGAGCAGTACTTC
. TRBJ2-7 . TRBV27 CASGSNAGISYEQYF TGTGCCAGCGGGTCCAATGCGGGTATCTCCTACGAGCAGTACTTC
. TRBJ1-3 . TRBV18 CASSRLPQSGNTIYF TGTGCCAGCTCACGGCTCCCACAGAGCGGAAACACCATATATTTT
. TRBJ1-1 . TRBV9 CASSVVSGLNTEAFF TGTGCCAGCAGCGTAGTATCGGGGTTGAACACTGAAGCTTTCTTT
. TRBJ1-2 . TRBV28 CASTLTAGHGYTF TGTGCCAGCACCCTTACGGCTGGGCATGGCTACACCTTC
TRBD1 TRBJ1-5 . TRBV19 CASRTPGQAYSNQPQHF TGTGCCAGTAGAACGCCGGGACAGGCCTATAGCAATCAGCCCCAGCATTTT
TRBD1 TRBJ1-3 . TRBV9 CASSALQGSGNTIYF TGTGCCAGCAGCGCGCTACAGGGGAGTGGAAACACCATATATTTT
TRBD2 TRBJ2-5 . TRBV7-8 CASSLSGARETQYF TGTGCCAGCAGCTTAAGCGGGGCGAGAGAGACCCAGTACTTC
. TRBJ1-3 . TRBV18 CASSLTLASGNTIYF TGTGCCAGCTCACTGACCCTAGCCTCTGGAAACACCATATATTTT
. TRBJ1-2 . TRBV11-2 CASSSGVPYGYTF TGTGCCAGCAGCTCAGGGGTCCCCTATGGCTACACCTTC
. TRBJ2-1 . TRBV10-1 CASSESGTGHEQFF TGCGCCAGCAGTGAGTCTGGCACGGGTCATGAGCAGTTCTTC
. TRBJ1-1 . TRBV30 CAWSRAGAMNTEAFF TGTGCCTGGAGTCGGGCAGGGGCCATGAACACTGAAGCTTTCTTT
. TRBJ1-5 . TRBV7-9 CASSTGTNQPQHF TGTGCCAGTTCTACAGGGACGAATCAGCCCCAGCATTTT
TRBD1 TRBJ2-6 . TRBV7-7 CASSTGTGASGANVLTF TGTGCCAGCAGCACTGGGACAGGCGCCTCTGGGGCCAACGTCCTGACTTTC
TRBD2 TRBJ2-2 . TRBV9 CASSPGGADTGELFF TGTGCCAGCAGCCCCGGGGGGGCGGACACCGGGGAGCTGTTTTTT
TRBD1 TRBJ2-7 . TRBV11-2 CASSLVRTGGHEQYF TGTGCCAGCAGCTTAGTAAGGACAGGGGGCCACGAGCAGTACTTC
. TRBJ1-1 once TRBV2 CASTGMDTEAFF TGTGCCAGCACCGGGATGGACACTGAAGCTTTCTTT
. TRBJ2-7 . TRBV3-1/TRBV3-2 CASSPGLPGYEQYF TGTGCCAGCAGCCCAGGCCTTCCCGGCTACGAGCAGTACTTC
TRBD2 TRBJ2-2 . TRBV4-3 CASSPGLAGGPDTGELFF TGCGCCAGCAGCCCGGGACTAGCGGGGGGGCCTGACACCGGGGAGCTGTTTTTT
TRBD1 TRBJ1-2 . TRBV7-2 CASSLASDRGYGYTF TGTGCCAGCAGCTTAGCTTCCGACAGGGGGTATGGCTACACCTTC
TRBD1 TRBJ1-3 . TRBV10-1 CASRPGQGANRSSGNTIYF TGCGCCAGCAGACCGGGACAGGGGGCGAACCGTTCCTCTGGAAACACCATATATTTT
TRBD2 TRBJ2-1 . TRBV3-1/TRBV3-2 CAAGRAGVHEQFF TGTGCCGCTGGTCGGGCGGGGGTCCATGAGCAGTTCTTC
TRBD1 TRBJ2-5 . TRBV11-2 CASSRDRGETQYF TGTGCCAGCAGCCGGGACAGAGGGGAGACCCAGTACTTC
TRBD1 TRBJ1-1 . TRBV7-6 CASSSGQLNTEAFF TGTGCCAGCAGCTCGGGACAGTTGAACACTGAAGCTTTCTTT
TRBD1 TRBJ1-3 . TRBV28 CASSFRGGVPGNTIYF TGTGCCAGCAGTTTCAGAGGGGGCGTACCTGGAAACACCATATATTTT
TRBD2 TRBJ2-7 . TRBV11-3 CASSLGGDYLYEQYF TGTGCCAGCAGCTTAGGTGGGGACTATCTCTACGAGCAGTACTTC